Shown below are 14 T cell receptor beta chains from a single sample sequenced in a study of blood T cell repertoires in COVID-19. The table came from immunoSEQ multiplex PCR; TCRdb's copy has only in-frame clones and leaves some out. Here the sample spans a few hundred thousand clones, more than 70% being singletons. Source material: peripheral blood. Receptors were obtained from a woman between 18 and 29 years old with acute or convalescent COVID-19.

This chain uses TRBV4-3 with TRBJ2-1; 10 bases are a match to TRBD2. The CDR3 extends over 15 amino acids. CDR1 LGHNA and CDR2 YSLEER come from the germline V gene. V was clipped by 0 bases and J by 8 bases; unmatched bases: 4. The CDR3 spells CASSQDSGRAYEQFF. CDR3 sequence (DNA): TGCGCCAGCAGCCAAGACAGCGGGAGGGCCTATGAGCAGTTCTTC.

This rearrangement joins TRBV5-1 to TRBJ1-6; 10 nucleotides match TRBD1. The CDR3 sequence is 17 residues long. Per the germline V gene, CDR1 is SGHRS and CDR2 is YFSETQ. With V trimmed by 2 bases and J by 5 bases, 7 bases remained unmatched. The CDR3 loop reads CASSFGQGVQNNSPLHF. The DNA for the CDR3 is TGCGCCAGCAGCTTCGGACAGGGGGTCCAGAATAATTCACCCCTCCACTTT. Full variable domain (outside the CDR3, taken from reference TRBV5-1 and TRBJ1-6): KAGVTQTPRYLIKTRGQQVTLSCSPISGHRSVSWYQQTPGQGLQFLFEYFSETQRNKGNFPGRFSGRQFSNSRSEMNVSTLELGDSALYLCASSFGQGVQNNSPLHFGNGTRLTVT.

This sequence joins TRBV5-6 and TRBJ2-2; the D gene is possibly TRBD2 (6 bases). The CDR3 totals 18 residues. Germline values: CDR1 SGHDT, CDR2 YYEEEE. V was cut by 0 bases and J by 0 bases, with 15 bases left in between. The CDR3 nucleotides are TGTGCCAGCAGCTTGGCTCTATGGCTAGCGACGAACACCGGGGAGCTGTTTTTT. Translation gives CASSLALWLATNTGELFF.

This rearrangement joins TRBV5-1 to TRBJ2-2; TRBD1 matches at 7 bases. Germline V CDR1 and CDR2: SGHRS, YFSETQ. The CDR3 covers 15 residues. The V segment lost 4 bases and the J segment 4 bases; nucleotides outside the gene matches: 7. The CDR3 DNA reads TGCGCCAGCAGCATAAACAGGGGCCGCACCGGGGAGCTGTTTTTT. Protein product: CASSINRGRTGELFF.

This clone was seen a single time. The chain links TRBV10-3 to TRBJ2-4; no clear D gene. The V end lost 0 bases, the J end lost 0 bases, and 6 bases lay between the germline ends. The CDR3 is 15 amino acids. Germline V gene lookup returns CDR1 ENHRY and CDR2 SYGVKD. For the CDR3, the DNA is TGTGCCATCAGTGAGTCGGGCTTAGCCAAAAACATTCAGTACTTC. Encoded protein: CAISESGLAKNIQYF.

This clone came up once. The DNA of the CDR3 is TGTGCCAGCAGCATTGGCGCTTTGGGTAGAGGCGGTGAAAAACTGTTTTTT. Translation: CASSIGALGRGGEKLFF. The chain combines TRBV5-5 with TRBJ1-4, with D hard to call. Germline values: CDR1 SGHKS, CDR2 YYEKEE (reference sequence). The CDR3 spans 17 residues. Trimming removed 4 bases at V and 7 bases at J, with 23 bases between.

In its sample, this clone was seen once. The chain has TRBV4-3 and TRBJ1-2; a weak D match, TRBD1 (6 bases). V shed 4 bases and J shed 3 bases, with 15 bases lying between them. Germline loops: CDR1 LGHNA, CDR2 YSLEER. The length of the CDR3 is 15 residues. DNA for the CDR3: TGCGCCAGCAGCCGGCAACTACAGGGCGACTATGGCTACACCTTC. Translated, it gives CASSRQLQGDYGYTF.

The CDR3 protein is CASSIVASGSYNEQFF. The CDR3 coding sequence is TGTGCCAGTAGTATAGTGGCTAGCGGGAGTTACAATGAGCAGTTCTTC. This chain joins TRBV19 and TRBJ2-1, with 10 bases identical to TRBD2. This CDR3 spans 16 amino acids. V lost 1 base and J lost 4; bases outside the gene matches: 4. Per germline, CDR1 LNHDA and CDR2 SQIVND (reference sequence).

The rearrangement joins TRBV19 to TRBJ2-1; D possibly corresponds to TRBD1 (6 bases). This CDR3 comprises 14 residues. Germline lookup yields CDR1 LNHDA and CDR2 SQIVND (reference sequence). Trimming stripped 5 bases from V and 8 bases from J, with 16 bases between. DNA of the CDR3: TGTGCCAGTAGTGAGTGGGTGGGGGCAGATGAGCAGTTCTTC. Translated: CASSEWVGADEQFF.

The chain employs TRBV3-1 (or the pseudogene TRBV3-2) and TRBJ1-5; D gene unclear. The V end lost 4 bases, the J end lost 4 bases, and 8 bases lay between the germline ends. The germline V gene has CDR1 LGHDT and CDR2 YNNKEL (reference sequence). The CDR3 has 13 residues. This CDR3 reads CASSRENNQPQHF. CDR3 bases: TGTGCCAGCAGCCGTGAGAATAATCAGCCCCAGCATTTT.

This clone was seen a single time. This chain links TRBV6-6 with TRBJ1-6, with TRBD1 matching 9 bases. The length of the CDR3 is 16 residues. After removal of 4 bases from V and 7 bases from J, the junction contained 8 bases not matched to a gene. Germline CDR1 reads MNHNY; CDR2 reads SVGAGI (reference sequence). Here the CDR3 DNA reads TGTGCCAGCAGTTCTAAACAGGGGGCGCAAAATTCACCCCTCCACTTT. Its protein is CASSSKQGAQNSPLHF.

J is TRBJ2-3 and V is TRBV28; D not resolved. Trimming took off 3 bases at V and 1 base at J, with 11 bases between the two ends. Germline values: CDR1 MDHEN, CDR2 SYDVKM. The length of the CDR3 is 15 residues. The CDR3 is CASSLRSTGTDTQYF. CDR3 in DNA: TGTGCCAGCAGTTTGAGGTCTACCGGCACAGATACGCAGTATTTT. The whole variable domain, filled in from reference TRBV28 and TRBJ2-3, reads DVKVTQSSRYLVKRTGEKVFLECVQDMDHENMFWYRQDPGLGLRLIYFSYDVKMKEKGDIPEGYSVSREKKERFSLILESASTNQTSMYLCASSLRSTGTDTQYFGPGTRLTVL.

The rearrangement links TRBV19 to TRBJ2-5; TRBD1 is a possible D gene (6 bases). Trimming left V 7 bases short and J 5 bases short, with 20 bases between. The CDR3 extends over 15 amino acids. Germline V CDR1 and CDR2: LNHDA, SQIVND (reference sequence). CDR3 coding DNA: TGTGCCAGTAAACCGGACTCCAGGGGTAGGGAGACCCAGTACTTC. Translated: CASKPDSRGRETQYF.

This chain joins TRBV2 and TRBJ1-4; 9 nucleotides match TRBD1. Germline assignment: CDR1 SNHLY and CDR2 FYNNEI. This CDR3 is 15 amino acids long. V lost 4 bases to trimming and J lost 8 bases; unmatched junction nucleotides: 8. CDR3 amino acids: CASSGADRGDEKLFF. In nucleotides, the CDR3 is TGTGCCAGCAGTGGGGCCGACAGGGGGGACGAAAAACTGTTTTTT.